What follows are 14 T cell receptor beta chains derived from one specimen sequenced in a study of blood T cell repertoires in COVID-19. TCRdb keeps only in-frame clones here, not all; method: immunoSEQ multiplex PCR. The table records approximately 240,000 clones, roughly nine tenths of them present only once. The specimen was PBMCs or T cells enriched from blood (not recorded which). These receptors originate from a woman aged 25-40 years with acute COVID-19.

The chain employs TRBV21-1 and TRBJ2-1; the D call in the table, TRBD2, was not verified against the DNA. TRBV21-1 is termed a pseudogene. This CDR3 comprises 19 residues. This CDR3 is CASSKGEERPSGEDNEQFF. The CDR3 DNA sequence: TGTGCCAGCAGCAAAGGAGAAGAGCGTCCCTCGGGGGAGGACAATGAGCAGTTCTTC.

The J gene is TRBJ2-1, the V gene TRBV20-1; 11 nucleotides line up with TRBD2. CDR3 length: 15 amino acids. Germline values: CDR1 DFQATT, CDR2 SNEGSKA (reference sequence). J lost 4 bases, V lost 3 bases, and 5 bases had no gene match. The CDR3 loop reads CSASLAGGWYNEQFF. The CDR3 nucleotides are TGCAGTGCTAGTCTAGCGGGAGGTTGGTACAATGAGCAGTTCTTC.

The DNA of the CDR3 is TGTGCCAGCAGCCAAGATACAGGACAGCGTAGACTGTTTTTT. This sequence encodes CASSQDTGQRRLFF. The chain joins TRBV3-1 (or the pseudogene TRBV3-2) to TRBJ1-4; D perhaps matches TRBD1 (6 bases). This CDR3 has 14 residues. CDR1 and CDR2 from the germline V gene are LGHDT and YNNKEL (reference sequence). V gave up 0 bases and J gave up 13 bases, with 15 bases separating them.

The J gene is TRBJ2-3, the V gene TRBV6-5, with D possibly TRBD2 on 5 matching bases. Germline V gene lookup returns CDR1 MNHEY and CDR2 SVGAGI. The CDR3 runs to 13 residues. Trimming pared 6 bases from V and 3 bases from J, leaving 10 bases between. CDR3 in DNA: TGTGCCAGCAGGGGTGAGGGTACAGATACGCAGTATTTT. It translates to CASRGEGTDTQYF.

The V and J genes are TRBV5-1 and TRBJ1-1; no definite D call. Trimming stripped 0 bases from V and 6 bases from J, with 9 bases between. Germline assignment: CDR1 SGHRS and CDR2 YFSETQ. The CDR3 has 13 amino acids. The DNA for the CDR3 is TGCGCCAGCAGCTTGGTCTCAGGCTCTGAAGCTTTCTTT. Translation gives CASSLVSGSEAFF.

This chain uses TRBV7-8 with TRBJ1-4; possible D gene TRBD1, 6 bases. Germline assignment: CDR1 SGHVS and CDR2 FQNEAQ. Deletions cut 5 bases from V and 5 bases from J, with 15 bases between. The CDR3 has 15 residues. Here the CDR3 reads CASSAPGAVNEKLFF. The CDR3 DNA follows: TGTGCCAGCAGCGCCCCAGGGGCCGTAAATGAAAAACTGTTTTTT.

This chain links TRBV11-3 with TRBJ2-1; possibly TRBD1 for D (7 bases). Between the trimmed V and J ends, which lost 1 base and 0 bases, there was a span of 22 bases. This CDR3 has 20 residues. CDR1 is SGHNT and CDR2 is YENEEA in the germline V gene. In DNA, the CDR3 is TGTGCCAGCAGCTTAGGTAGGAGGGGGCCCAGCGCGAGCTCCTACAATGAGCAGTTCTTC. This encodes CASSLGRRGPSASSYNEQFF. Combining the CDR3 with reference TRBV11-3 and TRBJ2-1 gives the whole variable domain EAGVVQSPRYKIIEKKQPVAFWCNPISGHNTLYWYLQNLGQGPELLIRYENEEAVDDSQLPKDRFSAERLKGVDSTLKIQPAELGDSAVYLCASSLGRRGPSASSYNEQFFGPGTRLTVL.

This clone appeared once. This rearrangement joins TRBV27 to TRBJ1-1; D may be TRBD1 (6 bases). Germline V gene data show CDR1 as MNHEY and CDR2 as SMNVEV (reference sequence). CDR3 length equals 13 residues. Trimming stripped 4 bases from V and 9 bases from J, with 15 bases between. The CDR3 bases are TGTGCCAGCAGTTCCTTCGGGGGGGCGAAAGCTTTCTTT. Amino acid sequence: CASSSFGGAKAFF.

The rearrangement uses TRBV7-8 and TRBJ2-1; TRBD1 matches 7 bases. The ends lost 1 base at V and 7 bases at J; junction bases unmatched: 7. CDR3 size: 15 residues. Per the germline V gene, CDR1 is SGHVS and CDR2 is FQNEAQ. In DNA form, the CDR3 reads TGTGCCAGCAGCTTAGTTCCGGGACAGACGAATGAGCAGTTCTTC. This gives the protein CASSLVPGQTNEQFF.

J is TRBJ1-1 and V is TRBV15; 10 bases agree with TRBD1. The CDR3 spans 18 residues. Per the germline V gene, CDR1 is LNHNV and CDR2 is YYDKDF (reference sequence). Trimming took 3 bases from V and 0 from J; bases not matched to a gene: 10. This CDR3 is CATSSFGTGATMNTEAFF. The CDR3 DNA is TGTGCCACCAGCAGTTTTGGGACAGGGGCTACCATGAACACTGAAGCTTTCTTT.

This chain connects TRBV25-1 to TRBJ2-7, with TRBD2 identical over 9 bases. CDR3 size: 13 residues. Germline CDR1 MGHDK, CDR2 SYGVNS. The V gene end was trimmed by 2 bases and the J gene end by 6 bases; junction bases not matched to a gene: 2. CDR3: CASSEAGGFEQYF. In DNA, the CDR3 is TGTGCCAGCAGTGAAGCGGGAGGGTTCGAGCAGTACTTC.

The chain recombines TRBV5-4 with TRBJ2-7, with D perhaps matching TRBD1 (5 bases). V gave up 2 bases and J gave up 4 bases, with 10 bases separating them. CDR1 SGHNT and CDR2 YYREEE come from the germline V gene (reference sequence). The CDR3 length is 13 residues. CDR3 in amino acids: CASSFGRGYEQYF. In DNA form, the CDR3 reads TGTGCCAGCAGCTTCGGAAGGGGATACGAGCAGTACTTC.

The gene calls are TRBV9 and TRBJ2-5, with TRBD2 matching 11 bases. Trimming at V came to 4 bases and at J to 4 bases, leaving 6 bases not matched to a gene. Germline CDR1 reads SGDLS; CDR2 reads YYNGEE. The CDR3 has 15 residues. Written as DNA, the CDR3 is TGTGCCAGCAGCTTTAGCGGGGGGGCCCGAGAGACCCAGTACTTC. The encoded protein is CASSFSGGARETQYF.

The chain's CDR3 is CATLREGSYNEQFF. In DNA form, the CDR3 reads TGTGCCACTCTCCGGGAGGGTTCCTACAATGAGCAGTTCTTC. V and J are TRBV27 and TRBJ2-1; 8 bases map to TRBD2. The germline CDR1 and CDR2 sequences are MNHEY and SMNVEV (reference sequence). This CDR3 is 14 amino acids long. V lost 10 bases to trimming and J lost 1 base; unmatched junction nucleotides: 6.